This T cell receptor beta chain derives from a study of T cell responses to AZD1222 COVID-19 vaccine. Turning to this clone: Its antigen is not known.

Losses at the gene ends were 4 bases for V and 7 bases for J; bases not matched to a gene: 6. CDR3 length: 13 residues. Germline-derived CDR1 and CDR2 are GTSNPN and SVGIG (reference sequence). The data were produced by immunoSEQ multiplex PCR, yet TCRdb's version contains in-frame clones alone and is incomplete. The profile shows roughly 200,000 clones, roughly 91% of them singletons. Study-level points and caveats: Baseline serology detected seropositivity in only a handful of AZD1222 recipients. Sampling captured repertoires only after the peak T cell response.

The chain couples TRBV30 to TRBJ2-2; 7 positions agree with TRBD1. This clonotype originated in an adult who received the MenACWY meningococcal vaccine as a control. This specimen was peripheral blood, taken 28 days after the second dose of the MenACWY control vaccine. This CDR3 is CAWMWTGGGELFF. DNA of the CDR3: TGTGCCTGGATGTGGACAGGCGGCGGGGAGCTGTTTTTT. Full variable domain (rest looked up from reference TRBV30 and TRBJ2-2): SQTIHQWPATLVQPVGSPLSLECTVEGTSNPNLYWYRQAAGRGLQLLFYSVGIGQISSEVPQNLSASRPQDRQFILSSKKLLLSDSGFYLCAWMWTGGGELFFGEGSRLTVL.